This T cell receptor (beta chain) was sequenced in a study of CD8 T cells in Susac syndrome. Germline CDR1 is SGHTA and CDR2 is FQGNSA. CDR3 size: 17 residues. V was clipped by 3 bases and J by 4 bases; unmatched bases: 10. With random hexamers, roughly 0.45 to 1 ug RNA was reverse transcribed. With immunoSEQ multiplex PCR, TCR beta CDR3 was amplified across 54 Vbeta and 13 Jbeta. TCRdb reprocessed the immunoSEQ multiplex PCR reads with MiXCR, giving one entry per CDR3 protein. The sample consists of 150,000 to 200,000 distinct CDR3 sequences, roughly 91% of them appearing once. This TCR was sampled from a human donor with Susac syndrome. Sequenced: CD4+ T cells from PBMCs. This chain uses TRBV7-2 with TRBJ2-1; 9 nucleotides line up with TRBD2. The CDR3 region has the DNA TGTGCCAGCAGCTTTTCGAGCGGGGGGTGGGGTTACAATGAGCAGTTCTTC. It encodes CASSFSSGGWGYNEQFF.